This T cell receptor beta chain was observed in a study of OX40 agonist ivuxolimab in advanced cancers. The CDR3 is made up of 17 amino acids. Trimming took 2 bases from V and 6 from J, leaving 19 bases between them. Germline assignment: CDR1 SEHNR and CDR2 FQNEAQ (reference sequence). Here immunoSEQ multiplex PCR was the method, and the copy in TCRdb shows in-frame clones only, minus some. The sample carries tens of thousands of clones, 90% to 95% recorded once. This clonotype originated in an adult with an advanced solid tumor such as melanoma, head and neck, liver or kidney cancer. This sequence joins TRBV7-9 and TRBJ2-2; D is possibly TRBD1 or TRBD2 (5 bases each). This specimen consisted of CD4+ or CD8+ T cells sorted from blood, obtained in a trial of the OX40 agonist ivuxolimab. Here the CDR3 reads CASSLNSGTANPGELFF. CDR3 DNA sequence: TGTGCCAGCAGCTTAAACTCCGGGACCGCAAACCCCGGGGAGCTGTTTTTT.